This passage covers 6 T cell receptor beta chains from one sample sequenced in a study of blood T cells in healthy people across ages. Combining a sample-barcoded 5' primer with a J-beta primer mix, a second PCR ran for about 7 to 11 cycles. TCRdb used MiXCR to reprocess the 5' RACE reads, holding one entry per CDR3 protein. This sample has over a million distinct CDR3 sequences, with 20% to 25% found just once. The data also belong to a second study, concerning T cells of mothers and their children.

Sequences were obtained from blood. Receptors originate from a girl aged 2-10 years in good health.

The chain has TRBV5-1 and TRBJ2-1; D is unresolved. The CDR3 contains 15 residues. Germline values: CDR1 SGHRS, CDR2 YFSETQ. Trimming removed 0 bases from V and 10 bases from J, with 17 bases in between. The CDR3 region is CASSLGFGRPWEQFF. CDR3 DNA: TGCGCCAGCAGCTTGGGCTTTGGGCGCCCCTGGGAGCAGTTCTTC.

V and J are TRBV4-3 and TRBJ2-5, with TRBD2 identical over 10 bases. Germline-derived CDR1 and CDR2 are LGHNA and YSLEER. This CDR3 spans 16 amino acids. V trimming: 4 bases; J trimming: 3 bases; junction bases outside the gene matches: 8. The CDR3 region is CASSRSSGGPEETQYF. CDR3 bases: TGCGCCAGCAGCCGGTCTAGCGGGGGCCCCGAAGAGACCCAGTACTTC.

The chain joins TRBV7-3 to TRBJ2-1; D may be TRBD1 (5 bases). Germline CDR1 reads SGHTA; CDR2 reads FQGTGA. This CDR3 is 11 amino acids long. Trimming left V 8 bases short and J 9 bases short, with 11 bases between. The DNA of the CDR3 is TGTGCCAGCGCCGAAGGGGTTGAGCAGTTCTTC. Its protein product is CASAEGVEQFF.

Regarding this clonotype: At one of its ends the junction is not consistent with the germline gene, which may arise from a read error. V gene TRBV13 combines with J gene TRBJ2-5; D not resolved. The V gene's germline CDR1 is PRHDT and CDR2 FYEKMQ (reference sequence). This CDR3 region has 12 residues. DNA for the CDR3: TGCGCCAGCAGTCGAGATGTAGGGACCCAGTACTTC. Its protein is CASSRDVGTQYF.

This clonotype turned up a few times. The gene calls are TRBV4-1 and TRBJ1-2; D ambiguous. Trimming removed 4 bases at V and 6 bases at J, with 12 bases between. The CDR3 spans 13 residues. The germline V gene encodes CDR1 MGHRA and CDR2 YSYEKL. CDR3 coding DNA: TGCGCCAGCAGCCCGGATGGACTGGATGGCTACACCTTC. Its protein product is CASSPDGLDGYTF.

The chain combines TRBV6-1 with TRBJ1-5, with 9 bases identical to TRBD1. V lost 5 bases to trimming and J lost 0 bases; unmatched junction nucleotides: 8. This CDR3 comprises 17 residues. Germline V gives CDR1 MNHNS, CDR2 SASEGT. The DNA for the CDR3 is TGTGCCAGCAGTACGGGGACAGGGATATTTAGCAATCAGCCCCAGCATTTT. Translated: CASSTGTGIFSNQPQHF.